Shown below are 18 T cell receptor beta chains from a single sample sequenced in a study of early T cells in non-severe SARS-CoV-2 infection. TCRdb reprocessed the 5' RACE reads with MiXCR, giving one entry per CDR3 protein. Of 65,000 to 95,000 distinct CDR3 sequences listed, about a sixth are singletons. The sample was whole blood. The receptors derive from an adult who was a healthcare worker with PCR-confirmed SARS-CoV-2 infection or an uninfected control (not recorded which).

This clonotype was counted a few times. This chain joins TRBV7-2 and TRBJ2-5; D unclear. Looked up from germline, CDR1 is SGHTA and CDR2 is FQGNSA. Trimming took 2 bases from V and 3 from J, leaving 13 bases between them. The length of the CDR3 is 15 residues. CDR3 in amino acids: CASSLLPAIEETQYF. In DNA form, the CDR3 reads TGTGCCAGCAGCTTACTTCCGGCAATAGAAGAGACCCAGTACTTC.

V and J are TRBV7-6 and TRBJ2-5, with D perhaps given as TRBD1 or TRBD2 (5 bases each). CDR1 and CDR2 (germline): SGHVS, FNYEAQ. Trimming took off 4 bases at V and 0 bases at J, with 18 bases between the two ends. The length of the CDR3 is 17 residues. CDR3 DNA: TGTGCCAGCAGCTCCTCCGGGACCCTATTGTACCAAGAGACCCAGTACTTC. Its protein product is CASSSSGTLLYQETQYF.

This clonotype has a count of ten or more. The genes are TRBV2 and TRBJ2-7; D ambiguous. The CDR3 sequence is 10 residues long. From germline, CDR1 is SNHLY and CDR2 FYNNEI. Trimming took 6 bases from V and 3 from J, leaving 3 bases between them. CDR3 coding DNA: TGTGCCAGCAGCCGCTACGAGCAGTACTTC. The encoded protein is CASSRYEQYF.

The V and J genes are TRBV18 and TRBJ1-6, with unresolved D. The V and J ends lost 2 bases and 5 bases respectively, with 16 bases between them. The V gene's germline CDR1 is KGHSH and CDR2 LQKENI. This CDR3 comprises 17 residues. The chain's CDR3 is CASSPGNGGVDNSPLHF. The DNA for the CDR3 is TGTGCCAGCTCACCAGGGAATGGCGGCGTGGATAATTCACCCCTCCACTTT.

This clonotype showed up just a few times. The rearrangement links TRBV5-1 to TRBJ2-3; 9 bases line up with TRBD2. Per germline, CDR1 SGHRS and CDR2 YFSETQ. This CDR3 comprises 14 residues. The junction had 5 bases not matched to a gene; V was cut back by 7 bases and J by 2 bases. The CDR3 sequence is CASAGTSNTDTQYF. CDR3 bases: TGCGCCAGCGCCGGGACTAGCAACACAGATACGCAGTATTTT. Drawing the rest from reference TRBV5-1 and TRBJ2-3, the complete variable domain is KAGVTQTPRYLIKTRGQQVTLSCSPISGHRSVSWYQQTPGQGLQFLFEYFSETQRNKGNFPGRFSGRQFSNSRSEMNVSTLELGDSALYLCASAGTSNTDTQYFGPGTRLTVL.

This clonotype was counted a few times. At one end, the junction sequence differs from germline, possibly due to a read error. The chain carries TRBV29-1 and TRBJ2-3, with unresolved D. This CDR3 is built from 14 residues. Germline V gene sequence: CDR1 SQVTM, CDR2 ANQGSEA. The CDR3 spells CSVEWPLGTDTQYF. The CDR3 DNA follows: TGCAGCGTAGAATGGCCCTTGGGCACAGATACGCAGTATTTC.

V usage is TRBV29-1 and J usage is TRBJ2-1, with 9 bases lining up with TRBD2. The CDR3 has 16 residues. CDR1 and CDR2 from the germline V gene are SQVTM and ANQGSEA. After removal of 0 bases from V and 5 bases from J, the junction contained 8 bases not matched to a gene. In DNA, the CDR3 is TGCAGCGTTGAAGATCGGAATAGCGGGAGCAACAATGAGCAGTTCTTC. Translating gives CSVEDRNSGSNNEQFF.

This clonotype was counted ten times or more. The chain joins TRBV2 to TRBJ2-1; 9 positions agree with TRBD1. The CDR3 extends over 14 amino acids. The V gene end was trimmed by 8 bases and the J gene end by 7 bases; junction bases not matched to a gene: 9. CDR1 is SNHLY and CDR2 is FYNNEI in the germline V gene. The CDR3 bases are TGTGCCAGCTATCGGAGACAGGGGGGGAATGAGCAGTTCTTC. Translation gives CASYRRQGGNEQFF.

The rearrangement links TRBV24-1 to TRBJ2-2; TRBD2 aligns across 9 bases. J gave up 7 bases and V 4 bases, and 15 bases lay outside the gene matches. This CDR3 has 18 residues. Germline loops: CDR1 KGHDR, CDR2 SFDVKD. As DNA, the CDR3 is TGTGCCACCAGTGACACTTCTGCGGGACTAGCTCGGAACGGGGAGCTGTTTTTT. Translating gives CATSDTSAGLARNGELFF.

This clonotype was counted only a few times. J is TRBJ2-1 and V is TRBV20-1; 7 bases align to TRBD1. The CDR3 consists of 12 residues. V was clipped by 0 bases and J by 12 bases; unmatched bases: 5. Per the germline V gene, CDR1 is DFQATT and CDR2 is SNEGSKA (reference sequence). Written as DNA, the CDR3 is TGCAGTGCTAGAGATAGCAACAGGGGGCAGTTCTTC. Translation: CSARDSNRGQFF.

The rearrangement joins TRBV4-1 to TRBJ1-5; D is unclear. The CDR3 is 14 amino acids. The V end was cut by 3 bases, the J end by 5 bases, with 11 bases between. Germline V gene lookup returns CDR1 MGHRA and CDR2 YSYEKL. CDR3: CASSQTRVDQPQHF. CDR3 nucleotide sequence: TGCGCCAGCAGCCAGACTAGGGTAGATCAGCCCCAGCATTTT.

This clonotype was found a few times. The V and J genes are TRBV7-9 and TRBJ2-5; D may be TRBD2 (6 bases). V dropped 3 bases and J dropped 5 bases, with 10 bases sitting between them. Germline values: CDR1 SEHNR, CDR2 FQNEAQ (reference sequence). The CDR3 contains 13 residues. The CDR3 nucleotides read TGTGCCAGCAGCTTTGGGGGGATCGAGACCCAGTACTTC. Amino acids: CASSFGGIETQYF.

The CDR3 nucleotides are TGTGCCAGCAGTGCAACCCCCGGCCGCAATGAGCAGTTCTTC. Amino acid sequence: CASSATPGRNEQFF. The chain links TRBV2 to TRBJ2-1; D uncertain. The CDR3 is 14 amino acids. Germline V gives CDR1 SNHLY, CDR2 FYNNEI. Trimming cost V 4 bases and J 6 bases, with 13 bases left between them.

The rearrangement joins TRBV28 to TRBJ1-2, with D uncertain. With 5 bases removed from V and 3 bases from J, the gap between germline ends came to 10 bases. The germline V gene encodes CDR1 MDHEN and CDR2 SYDVKM. CDR3 length: 13 residues. This CDR3 reads CASSPAPYYGYTF. The CDR3 bases are TGTGCCAGCAGTCCAGCTCCATACTATGGCTACACCTTC.

This chain uses TRBV4-1 with TRBJ1-6, with 7 bases identical to TRBD1. CDR3 size: 17 residues. V lost 0 bases to trimming and J lost 5 bases; unmatched junction nucleotides: 7. Per the germline V gene, CDR1 is MGHRA and CDR2 is YSYEKL. CDR3 DNA: TGCGCCAGCAGCCAAGATCGAGGGGGCGTTAATAATTCACCCCTCCACTTT. The encoded protein is CASSQDRGGVNNSPLHF.

This clonotype was recorded at least ten times. The genes are TRBV7-8 and TRBJ2-2; 9 bases align to TRBD1. The ends lost 1 base at V and 3 bases at J; junction bases unmatched: 6. CDR3 length equals 17 residues. Per the germline V gene, CDR1 is SGHVS and CDR2 is FQNEAQ. For the CDR3, the DNA is TGTGCCAGCAGCTTAGTCACAGGGGGCACGTACACCGGGGAGCTGTTTTTT. The encoded protein is CASSLVTGGTYTGELFF. Based on the CDR3 plus reference TRBV7-8 and TRBJ2-2, the full variable domain is GAGVSQSPRYKVAKRGQDVALRCDPISGHVSLFWYQQALGQGPEFLTYFQNEAQLDKSGLPSDRFFAERPEGSVSTLKIQRTQQEDSAVYLCASSLVTGGTYTGELFFGEGSRLTVL.

The chain links TRBV5-1 to TRBJ2-3; TRBD2 agrees at 7 bases. The junction had 8 bases not matched to a gene; V was cut back by 3 bases and J by 7 bases. From germline, CDR1 is SGHRS and CDR2 YFSETQ. The CDR3 sequence is 14 residues long. CDR3 coding DNA: TGCGCCAGCAGCTCGACGCGGGGAGGGAATACGCAGTATTTT. It translates to CASSSTRGGNTQYF.

This clonotype was observed a few times. The V call is TRBV11-2, the J call TRBJ1-1; D not certain. Germline-derived CDR1 and CDR2 are SGHAT and FQNNGV. The V end was cut by 2 bases, the J end by 1 base, with 5 bases between. This CDR3 contains 13 residues. CDR3 in amino acids: CASSLKANTEAFF. The CDR3 DNA follows: TGTGCCAGCAGCTTAAAGGCGAACACTGAAGCTTTCTTT.